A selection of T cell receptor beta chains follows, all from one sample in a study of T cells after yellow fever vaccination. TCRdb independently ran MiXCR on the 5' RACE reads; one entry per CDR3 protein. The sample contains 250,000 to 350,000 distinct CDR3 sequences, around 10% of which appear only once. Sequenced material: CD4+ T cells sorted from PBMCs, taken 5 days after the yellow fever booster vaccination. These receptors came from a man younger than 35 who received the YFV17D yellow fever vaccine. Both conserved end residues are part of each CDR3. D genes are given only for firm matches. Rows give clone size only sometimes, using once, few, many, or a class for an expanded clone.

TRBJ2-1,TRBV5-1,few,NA,TGCGCCAGCAGCGTCGGATATAGTAGGGACGGTCGCAGGTTCTTC,CASSVGYSRDGRRFF
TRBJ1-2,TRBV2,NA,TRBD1,TGTGCCAGCAGTGATCAGGGGGCAAATGGCTACACCTTC,CASSDQGANGYTF
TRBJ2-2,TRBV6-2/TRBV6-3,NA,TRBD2,TGTGCCAGCAGTTTCCGGACTAGTTCCTACACCGGGGAGCTGTTTTTT,CASSFRTSSYTGELFF
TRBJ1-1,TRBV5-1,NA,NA,TGCGCCAGCAGCCCCTTACGAGCCCTTGGGGTAGGCACTGAAGCTTTCTTT,CASSPLRALGVGTEAFF
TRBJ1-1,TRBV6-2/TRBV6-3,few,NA,TGTGCCAGCAGACCGGGGGGAAACACTGAAGCTTTCTTT,CASRPGGNTEAFF
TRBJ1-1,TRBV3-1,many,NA,TGTGCCAGCAGCTACGACGTTAGGAACACTGAAGCTTTCTTT,CASSYDVRNTEAFF
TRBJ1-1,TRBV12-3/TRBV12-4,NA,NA,TGTGCCAGCAGTTTCCCATTGGGGGGAAGGACTGAAGCTTTCTTT,CASSFPLGGRTEAFF
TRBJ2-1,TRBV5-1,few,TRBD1,TGCGCCAGCAGCCGGACAGGGGGCGATGAGCAGTTCTTC,CASSRTGGDEQFF
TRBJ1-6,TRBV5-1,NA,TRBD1,TGCGCCAGCAGCCGTGACAGGGGAACCGGATCACCCCTCCACTTT,CASSRDRGTGSPLHF
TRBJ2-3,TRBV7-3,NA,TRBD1,TGTGCCAGCAGCTTATCCGGGACAGGGGTCACAGATACGCAGTATTTT,CASSLSGTGVTDTQYF
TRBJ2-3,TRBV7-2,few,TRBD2,TGTGCCAGCAGCTTTACGAGGACTAGCGGGGGGTACACAGATACGCAGTATTTT,CASSFTRTSGGYTDTQYF
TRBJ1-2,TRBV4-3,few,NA,TGCGCCAGCAGCCAATCTAGTCTGAGTGTGGGTGGCTACACCTTC,CASSQSSLSVGGYTF
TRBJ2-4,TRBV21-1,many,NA,TGTGCCAGCAGCAAAAGGTTTCGGGGGACAGGGGCCAACATTCAGTACTTC,CASSKRFRGTGANIQYF
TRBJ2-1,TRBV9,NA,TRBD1,TGTGCCAGCAGCGGGAAAACAGGGGTTACCTACAATGAGCAGTTCTTC,CASSGKTGVTYNEQFF
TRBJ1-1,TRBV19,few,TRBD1,TGTGCCAGTAGCCAGGGGGACAGGGGTGCTGAAGCTTTCTTT,CASSQGDRGAEAFF
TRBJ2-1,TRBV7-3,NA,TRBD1,TGTGCCAGCAGCCCCGGACAGGGCTTGTTCGATGAGCAGTTCTTC,CASSPGQGLFDEQFF
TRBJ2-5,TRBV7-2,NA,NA,TGTGCCAGCAGCTCCCTGGGACCCGGAGAGACCCAGTACTTC,CASSSLGPGETQYF
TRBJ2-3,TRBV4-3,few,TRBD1,TGCGCCAGCAGCCAAGTACAACGGGACAGGGGGAAAGAAGATACGCAGTATTTT,CASSQVQRDRGKEDTQYF
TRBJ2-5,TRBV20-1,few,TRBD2,TGCAGTGCCGGCCCTAGCGGGGGGACCCAGTACTTC,CSAGPSGGTQYF
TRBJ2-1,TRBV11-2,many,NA,TGTGCCAGCAGCTTTCTGGCGGACAATGAGCAGTTCTTC,CASSFLADNEQFF
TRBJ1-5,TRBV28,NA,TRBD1,TGTGCCAGCAGCCGATCAGGGGGTCAGCCCCAGCATTTT,CASSRSGGQPQHF
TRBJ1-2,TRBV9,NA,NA,TGTGCCAGCCCTGGAACGGGAAAAGGGAGCGATGGCTACACCTTC,CASPGTGKGSDGYTF
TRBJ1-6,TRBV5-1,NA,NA,TGCGCCAGCAGCCCCGCGGGGTCGAATTCACCCCTCCACTTT,CASSPAGSNSPLHF
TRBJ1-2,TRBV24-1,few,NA,TGTGCCACCAGTGACAGGGGTGGCTACACCTTC,CATSDRGGYTF
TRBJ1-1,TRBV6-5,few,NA,TGTGCCAGCAGCCGACGGTACGGGAGAAACACTGAAGCTTTCTTT,CASSRRYGRNTEAFF
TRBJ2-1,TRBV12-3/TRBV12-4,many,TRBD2,TGTGCCAGCGGACTAGCGGGGGGGAGAAATGAGCAGTTCTTC,CASGLAGGRNEQFF
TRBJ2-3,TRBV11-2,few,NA,TGTGCCAGCAGCTTAGTTGGGGGGCCAACCACAGATACGCAGTATTTT,CASSLVGGPTTDTQYF
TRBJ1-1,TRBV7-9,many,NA,TGTGCCAGCAGCTTCGCGGGGACTGAAGCTTTCTTT,CASSFAGTEAFF
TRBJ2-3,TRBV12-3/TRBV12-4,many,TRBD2,TGTGCCAGCAGTTGGGGGGGTTCGGGCTCGGGAGATACGCAGTATTTT,CASSWGGSGSGDTQYF
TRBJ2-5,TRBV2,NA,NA,TGTGCCAGCAGTGCGGACAGAAAAGAGACCCAGTACTTC,CASSADRKETQYF
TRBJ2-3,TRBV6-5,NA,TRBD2,TGTGCCAGCAGTCAAAGACTAGCGGGCCCCACAGATACGCAGTATTTT,CASSQRLAGPTDTQYF
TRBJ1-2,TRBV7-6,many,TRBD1,TGTGCCAGCAGCCTAGCGGGACAGGGGAACTATGGCTACACCTTC,CASSLAGQGNYGYTF
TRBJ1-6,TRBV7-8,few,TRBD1,TGTGCCAGCAGCTTATTCCGGGACAGGGGACGTGGGCCCCTCCACTTT,CASSLFRDRGRGPLHF